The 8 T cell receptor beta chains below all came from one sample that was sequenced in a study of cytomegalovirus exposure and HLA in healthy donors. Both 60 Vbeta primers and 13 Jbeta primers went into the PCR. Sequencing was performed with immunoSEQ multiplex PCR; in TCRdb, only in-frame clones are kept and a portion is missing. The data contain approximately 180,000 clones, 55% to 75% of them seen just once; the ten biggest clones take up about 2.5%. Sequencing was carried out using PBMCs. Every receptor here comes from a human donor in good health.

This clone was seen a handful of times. CDR3 bases: TGTGCCAGCCAGGCGGCGACTAGCGGGGGCAATGAGCAGTTCTTC. Amino acid sequence: CASQAATSGGNEQFF. The V gene is TRBV5-6, the J gene TRBJ2-1, with 12 positions matching TRBD2. The CDR3 consists of 15 residues. The germline CDR1 and CDR2 sequences are SGHDT and YYEEEE. The ends lost 7 bases at V and 6 bases at J; junction bases unmatched: 8. Combining the CDR3 with reference TRBV5-6 and TRBJ2-1 gives the whole variable domain DAGVTQSPTHLIKTRGQQVTLRCSPKSGHDTVSWYQQALGQGPQFIFQYYEEEERQRGNFPDRFSGHQFPNYSSELNVNALLLGDSALYLCASQAATSGGNEQFFGPGTRLTVL.

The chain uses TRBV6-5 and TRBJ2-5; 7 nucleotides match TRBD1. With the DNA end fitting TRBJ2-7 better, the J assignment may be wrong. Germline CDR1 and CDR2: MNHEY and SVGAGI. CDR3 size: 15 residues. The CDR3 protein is CASSSDREFTYEQYF. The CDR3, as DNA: TGTGCCAGCAGTTCAGACAGGGAATTTACCTACGAGCAGTACTTC.

The CDR3 is CASSLSQGGSPLHF. The CDR3, as DNA: TGCGCCAGCAGCCTCTCACAGGGGGGATCACCCCTCCACTTT. J is TRBJ1-6 and V is TRBV5-1; TRBD1 matches 8 bases. Germline CDR1 and CDR2: SGHRS and YFSETQ. V dropped 4 bases and J dropped 10; count of bases not matched to a gene: 7. The length of the CDR3 is 14 residues. Based on the CDR3 plus reference TRBV5-1 and TRBJ1-6, the full variable domain is KAGVTQTPRYLIKTRGQQVTLSCSPISGHRSVSWYQQTPGQGLQFLFEYFSETQRNKGNFPGRFSGRQFSNSRSEMNVSTLELGDSALYLCASSLSQGGSPLHFGNGTRLTVT.

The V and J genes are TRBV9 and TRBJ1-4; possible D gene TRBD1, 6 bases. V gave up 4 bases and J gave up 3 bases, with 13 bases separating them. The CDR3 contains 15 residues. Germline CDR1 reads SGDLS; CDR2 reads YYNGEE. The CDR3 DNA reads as TGTGCCAGCAGCCCCCAGGGGAACTCTAATGAAAAACTGTTTTTT. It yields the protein CASSPQGNSNEKLFF.

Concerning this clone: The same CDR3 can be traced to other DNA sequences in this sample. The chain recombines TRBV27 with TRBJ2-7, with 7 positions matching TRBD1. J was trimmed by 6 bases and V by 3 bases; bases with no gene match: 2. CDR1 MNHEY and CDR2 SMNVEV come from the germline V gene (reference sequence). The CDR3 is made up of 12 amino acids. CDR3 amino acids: CASSLTGSEQYF. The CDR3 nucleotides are TGTGCCAGCAGTTTGACAGGGAGCGAGCAGTACTTC.

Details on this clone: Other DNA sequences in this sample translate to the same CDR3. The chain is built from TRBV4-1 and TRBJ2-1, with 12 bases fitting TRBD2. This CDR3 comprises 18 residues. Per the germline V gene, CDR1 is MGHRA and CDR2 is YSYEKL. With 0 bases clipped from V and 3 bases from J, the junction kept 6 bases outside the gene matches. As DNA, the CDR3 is TGCGCCAGCAGCCAAGATGCTAGCGGGGGGGCAATCTACAATGAGCAGTTCTTC. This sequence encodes CASSQDASGGAIYNEQFF.

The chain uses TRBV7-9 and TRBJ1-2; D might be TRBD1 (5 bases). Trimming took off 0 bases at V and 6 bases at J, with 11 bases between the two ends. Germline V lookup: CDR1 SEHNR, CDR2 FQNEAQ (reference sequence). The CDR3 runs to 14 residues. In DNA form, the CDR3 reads TGTGCCAGCAGCTTAGCAGGGGAGGTGAATGGCTACACCTTC. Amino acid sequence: CASSLAGEVNGYTF.

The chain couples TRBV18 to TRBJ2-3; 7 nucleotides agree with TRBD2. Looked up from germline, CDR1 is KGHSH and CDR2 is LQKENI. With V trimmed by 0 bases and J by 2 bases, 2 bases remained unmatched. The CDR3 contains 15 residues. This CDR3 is CASSPPGRATDTQYF. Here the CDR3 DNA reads TGTGCCAGCTCACCACCAGGGAGGGCCACAGATACGCAGTATTTT.